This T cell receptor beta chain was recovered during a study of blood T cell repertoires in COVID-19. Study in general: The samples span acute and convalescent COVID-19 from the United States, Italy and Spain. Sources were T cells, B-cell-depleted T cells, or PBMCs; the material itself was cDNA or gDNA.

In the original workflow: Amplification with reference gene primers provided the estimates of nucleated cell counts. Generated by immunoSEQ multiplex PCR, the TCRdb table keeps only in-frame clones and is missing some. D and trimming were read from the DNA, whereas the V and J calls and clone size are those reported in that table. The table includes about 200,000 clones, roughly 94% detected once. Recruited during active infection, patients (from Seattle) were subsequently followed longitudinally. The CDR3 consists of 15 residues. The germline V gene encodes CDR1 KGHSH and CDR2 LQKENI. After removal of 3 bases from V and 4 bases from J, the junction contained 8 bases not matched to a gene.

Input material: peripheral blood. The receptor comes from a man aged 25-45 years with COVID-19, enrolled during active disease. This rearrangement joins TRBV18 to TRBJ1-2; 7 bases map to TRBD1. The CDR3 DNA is TGTGCCAGCTCACCTGAAGACAGGGAAGGCTATGGCTACACCTTC. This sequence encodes CASSPEDREGYGYTF.